This T cell receptor (beta chain) derives from a study of blood T cell repertoires in COVID-19. In the study overall: The analysed material was cDNA or gDNA that came from T cells, B-cell-depleted T cells, or PBMCs.

In the 2 weeks before study entry, exposed participants met a COVID-19 case, which was PCR-confirmed or clinician-diagnosed. The CDR3 covers 16 residues. The germline V gene has CDR1 MDHEN and CDR2 SYDVKM. Trimming at V came to 3 bases and at J to 0 bases, leaving 6 bases not matched to a gene. Study processing details: Scientists estimated how many nucleated cells there were by amplifying reference gene primers. Produced via immunoSEQ multiplex PCR; TCRdb's table is partial and in-frame only. That table supplies the V and J calls and clone size; D and trimming were determined from the DNA. The table has about 350,000 clones, roughly 90% seen once; the top ten hold approximately 0.93%.

V and J are TRBV28 and TRBJ2-3, with 7 bases matching TRBD2. The sequence was collected from a woman in her 30s who had been exposed to COVID-19. The source material was PBMCs or T cells enriched from blood (not recorded which). Written as DNA, the CDR3 is TGTGCCAGCAGTTTCCCCGGTAGCGGGAGCACAGATACGCAGTATTTT. Its translation is CASSFPGSGSTDTQYF.